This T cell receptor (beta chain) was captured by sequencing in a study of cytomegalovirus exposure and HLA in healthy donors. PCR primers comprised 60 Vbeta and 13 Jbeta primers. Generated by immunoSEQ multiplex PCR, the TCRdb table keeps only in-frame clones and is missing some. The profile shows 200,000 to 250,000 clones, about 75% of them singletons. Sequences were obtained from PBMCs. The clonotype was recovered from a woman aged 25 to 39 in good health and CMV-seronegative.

This CDR3 is CASWTGSTEAFF. As DNA, the CDR3 is TGTGCCAGCTGGACAGGGAGCACTGAAGCTTTCTTT. V gene TRBV6-1 combines with J gene TRBJ1-1; 8 bases line up with TRBD1. From germline, CDR1 is MNHNS and CDR2 SASEGT. The CDR3 is 12 amino acids. V lost 8 bases, J lost 4 bases, and 3 bases stayed unmatched.